This T cell receptor beta chain was sequenced in a study of chronic HIV infection and antiretroviral therapy. The length of the CDR3 is 13 residues. Trimming cost V 8 bases and J 6 bases, with 13 bases left between them. Germline V CDR1 and CDR2: SNHLY, FYNNEI. TCRdb analysed the 5' RACE reads with MiXCR anew, one entry per CDR3 protein. Seen here are more than 25,000 distinct CDR3 sequences, around 9% observed once, and the top ten hold roughly 2.7%. Only a few counts were recorded for this clonotype. The chain couples TRBV2 to TRBJ2-2; D perhaps matches TRBD1 (5 bases). The TCR originated in an adult who had HIV and had not received antiretroviral therapy, or was an uninfected healthy control (not recorded which). Sequencing used peripheral blood. CDR3 loop: CASAGSAPGELFF. The CDR3 nucleotides read TGTGCCAGCGCAGGGTCTGCACCCGGGGAGCTGTTTTTT.